This T cell receptor beta chain was found in a study of blood T cell repertoires in COVID-19. In terms of age and location, participants ranged from roughly 18 to 100 years and lived in fewer than 30 US areas. TCRdb keeps only in-frame clones here, not all; method: immunoSEQ multiplex PCR. This sample has a few hundred thousand clones, with around 82% found just once. This CDR3 comprises 13 residues. Trimming removed 11 bases from V and 0 bases from J, with 13 bases in between. Germline V gives CDR1 SEHNR, CDR2 FQNEAQ (reference sequence). This receptor was taken from a woman aged 40 to 50 with acute COVID-19. What was sequenced was PBMCs or T cells enriched from blood (not recorded which). The gene calls are TRBV7-9 and TRBJ1-1; the D is unclear. The CDR3 coding sequence is TGTGCCGGTTGGGCCCAGTTGAACACTGAAGCTTTCTTT. Translation gives CAGWAQLNTEAFF.